This TCR beta chain originates from a study of OX40 agonist ivuxolimab in advanced cancers. Overall study: Participants averaged around 60 years of age (range about 23 to 80) and were 82.7% male. Earlier anti-PD-1, anti-PD-L1 or anti-CTLA-4 therapy was permitted; 30% to 50% had received some. General study findings and limits: The average count of expanded clones was higher among CD8+ T cells than among CD4+.

Comment on this clone: What it binds is unknown.

Germline-derived CDR1 and CDR2 are SEHNR and FQNEAQ (reference sequence). The CDR3 has 12 residues. Trimming left V 5 bases short and J 3 bases short, with 7 bases between. Using immunoSEQ multiplex PCR, the repertoire was profiled, and TCRdb retains in-frame clones only, with some absent. Of roughly 77,000 clones listed, 85% to 95% are singletons. This sequence joins TRBV7-9 and TRBJ2-5; D not resolved. Sequencing was performed on CD4+ or CD8+ T cells sorted from blood, taken in a trial of the OX40 agonist ivuxolimab. This clonotype was obtained from an adult with an advanced solid tumor such as melanoma, head and neck, liver or kidney cancer. The CDR3 region is CASSHPEETQYF. CDR3 DNA sequence: TGTGCCAGCAGCCACCCCGAAGAGACCCAGTACTTC. Variable domain in full (rest from reference TRBV7-9 and TRBJ2-5): DTGVSQNPRHKITKRGQNVTFRCDPISEHNRLYWYRQTLGQGPEFLTYFQNEAQLEKSRLLSDRFSAERPKGSFSTLEIQRTEQGDSAMYLCASSHPEETQYFGPGTRLLVL.